What follows are 5 T cell receptor beta chains derived from one specimen sequenced in a study of vaccination effects on CD4 cells after COVID-19. Antigen specificity for these receptors is unknown. Assay: immunoSEQ multiplex PCR; the TCRdb copy retains only in-frame clones and omits some. This repertoire shows nearly 45,000 clones, over 60% found once; its top ten account for less than 10%. Between days 10 and 11 of culture, CD4+ T cells were separated out. All participants had two doses of either the BNT162b2 or mRNA-1273 vaccine. The specimen comprised CD4+ T cells from PBMCs cultured without peptide, sampled after COVID-19 vaccination. These receptors all stem from a human donor who received a COVID-19 vaccine.

In DNA, the CDR3 is TGTGCCAGCAGTTCCCTCGTCCGGGACAGGGGGCTCTGGTACAATGAGCAGTTCTTC. Protein sequence: CASSSLVRDRGLWYNEQFF. V is TRBV9 and J is TRBJ2-1, with 12 bases that match TRBD1. From germline, CDR1 is SGDLS and CDR2 YYNGEE. The CDR3 covers 19 residues. V dropped 5 bases and J dropped 4; count of bases not matched to a gene: 16.

This clone appeared a single time. The chain combines TRBV12-5 with TRBJ1-3, with no clear D. Trimming removed 0 bases at V and 0 bases at J, with 18 bases between. This CDR3 has 19 amino acids. CDR1 LGHNT and CDR2 FRNRAP come from the germline V gene. CDR3 in DNA: TGTGCTAGTGGTTTGGTCCCCCGACTGGGATCGAACTCTGGAAACACCATATATTTT. This encodes CASGLVPRLGSNSGNTIYF.

The J gene is TRBJ2-2, the V gene TRBV28; D is undetermined. V lost 2 bases and J lost 6, with 4 bases in between. This CDR3 region has 12 residues. Germline lookup yields CDR1 MDHEN and CDR2 SYDVKM. The DNA of the CDR3 is TGTGCCAGCAGTTTAGTCCCCGGGGAGCTGTTTTTT. This encodes CASSLVPGELFF.

The chain links TRBV7-7 to TRBJ2-2; D gene uncertain. The CDR3 contains 13 residues. Germline V gives CDR1 SSHAT, CDR2 FNYEAQ (reference sequence). V dropped 5 bases and J dropped 5 bases, with 9 bases sitting between them. The CDR3 loop is CASSLGGTGELFF. The CDR3 DNA is TGTGCCAGCAGCCTAGGTGGTACCGGGGAGCTGTTTTTT.

The chain combines TRBV5-1 with TRBJ2-5, with 9 bases aligning to TRBD1. The junction had 10 bases not matched to a gene; V was cut back by 5 bases and J by 5 bases. The germline gives CDR1 SGHRS, CDR2 YFSETQ. This CDR3 spans 15 amino acids. The CDR3 reads CASSVGQGGQETQYF. The CDR3 nucleotides are TGCGCCAGCAGTGTGGGACAGGGCGGCCAGGAGACCCAGTACTTC.